This TCR beta chain was documented in a study of shared clonotypes between healthy human individuals. Findings of the study overall: It was expected that sequencing depth would affect clonotype sharing among donors. Among a handful of donors, about 4.6% of naive CD4 clonotypes were found in common.

In the naive CD8 group, cells lacked CD45RO and were positively selected for CCR7, so terminally differentiated effector memory CD45RA+ cells were left out. Donors were Caucasian adults residing in Nashville, Tennessee, USA. Trimming took 5 bases from V and 0 from J, leaving 17 bases between them. CDR1 and CDR2 from the germline V gene are MNHEY and SMNVEV (reference sequence). The CDR3 sequence is 16 residues long. TCRdb's copy holds only in-frame clones and misses some; the assay was immunoSEQ multiplex PCR. Of roughly 590,000 clones listed, about 95% were seen once; the top ten hold over 0.09%. Note on this clone: As yet, its antigen is unknown.

This chain links TRBV27 with TRBJ2-7; D might be TRBD1 (5 bases). The clonotype was recovered from a woman aged 25 to 39 in good health. Sequenced input: naive CD8+ T cells sorted from blood. CDR3: CASSPSVGVSSYEQYF. The DNA for the CDR3 is TGTGCCAGCAGTCCCTCTGTAGGGGTCAGCTCCTACGAGCAGTACTTC.